The following is a TCR beta chain sequence with its context. Repertoires were generated with immunoSEQ multiplex PCR, while TCRdb's copy carries only in-frame clones and drops some. This sample has approximately 87,000 clones; 90% to 95% occur once, and the top ten carry roughly 0.33%. The source of the sample is a study of technical replicates of blood from several donors. Germline CDR1 SGHNT, CDR2 YYREEE (reference sequence). The CDR3 covers 13 residues. Trimming removed 0 bases at V and 3 bases at J, with 6 bases between. The chain combines TRBV5-4 with TRBJ1-1; D is undetermined. The material sequenced was T cells isolated from PBMCs. The sequence was obtained from a human donor in good health. The CDR3 DNA reads TGTGCCAGCAGCTTGGTCCAGGACACTGAAGCTTTCTTT. As protein: CASSLVQDTEAFF.